This T cell receptor beta chain derives from a study of blood T cell repertoires in COVID-19. Whole-study context: Sites in the United States, Italy and Spain provided acute and convalescent COVID-19 samples.

Enrolled through a virtual design, the participants were between roughly 18 and 100 years of age and came from about two dozen US areas. Which cohort a participant joined came from the clinical history participants gave. This CDR3 is 14 amino acids long. J was trimmed by 1 base and V by 8 bases; bases with no gene match: 6. The germline CDR1 and CDR2 sequences are MNHEY and SVGAGI. Using immunoSEQ multiplex PCR, the repertoire was profiled, and TCRdb retains in-frame clones only, with some absent. The table has about 160,000 clones, approximately 88% seen once. The sequenced sample consisted of PBMCs or T cells enriched from blood (not recorded which). This chain links TRBV6-5 with TRBJ1-2; TRBD1 agrees at 8 bases. The clonotype was recovered from a woman aged 50 to 60 who had recovered from COVID-19. This chain's CDR3 is CASRGQVINYGYTF. CDR3 sequence (DNA): TGTGCCAGCCGGGGACAGGTCATTAACTATGGCTACACCTTC.